This T cell receptor beta chain was sequenced for a study of blood T cell repertoires in COVID-19. Profiling relied on immunoSEQ multiplex PCR, and the TCRdb table lists in-frame clones only, not all of them. The sample contains fewer than 350,000 clones, around 90% of which appear only once. The receptor's source is a woman in her twenties or thirties with COVID-19, enrolled during active disease. The sequencing sample was made of peripheral blood.

CDR3 region: CASSALTAQPQHF. The CDR3 nucleotides are TGTGCCAGCAGTGCCCTGACAGCTCAGCCCCAGCATTTT. The V call is TRBV28, the J call TRBJ1-5; the D gene is possibly TRBD1 (5 bases). This CDR3 spans 13 amino acids. CDR1 is MDHEN, CDR2 SYDVKM, per germline. Trimming took off 5 bases at V and 6 bases at J, with 11 bases between the two ends.